The 10 T cell receptor beta chains reported below all come from one sample, sequenced in a study of Ad26.COV2.S vaccination and SARS-CoV-2 variants (dated by TCRdb to 2020 to 2023). The library was generated by the immunoSEQ multiplex PCR assay. TCRdb re-hosts the immuneACCESS table, in-frame sequences only. Its copies lack some clones; in the studies checked, an unresolved V gene accounts for under half of them, and the cause for the rest is not known. This sample comprises under 400,000 clones, 87% of them detected only once. 3.4% of the sample is held by the ten biggest clonotypes. What this sample's treatment or condition label stands for: roughly 19 received Ad26.COV2.S at low or high dose, single or two shots; about 5 received placebo; per-sample allocation not given. For vaccine and placebo recipients, repertoires were sequenced using samples collected on day 63 after the first injection.

The source was peripheral blood, collected in a trial of Ad26.COV2.S vaccine versus placebo. These receptors came from a person aged 18-65 years who received the Ad26.COV2.S COVID-19 vaccine or a placebo.

The chain is built from TRBV7-2 and TRBJ1-2; 8 bases line up with TRBD1. Germline V gene sequence: CDR1 SGHTA, CDR2 FQGNSA. V trimming: 6 bases; J trimming: 0 bases; junction bases outside the gene matches: 6. The CDR3 totals 15 residues. The CDR3 spells CASSRDRSSNYGYTF. In nucleotides, the CDR3 is TGTGCCAGCAGTAGGGACAGGAGTTCTAACTATGGCTACACCTTC.

The rearrangement joins TRBV18 to TRBJ2-1, with D possibly TRBD1 on 6 matching bases. Trimming shortened V by 2 bases and J by 1 base, and 9 bases separated the two germline ends. Germline loops: CDR1 KGHSH, CDR2 LQKENI. The CDR3 has 15 residues. In DNA, the CDR3 is TGTGCCAGCTCACCAGGGGGCGAGTCCTACAATGAGCAGTTCTTC. Amino acids: CASSPGGESYNEQFF. Filled out from reference TRBV18 and TRBJ2-1, the complete variable domain reads NAGVMQNPRHLVRRRGQEARLRCSPMKGHSHVYWYRQLPEEGLKFMVYLQKENIIDESGMPKERFSAEFPKEGPSILRIQQVVRGDSAAYFCASSPGGESYNEQFFGPGTRLTVL.

The count of this clone is one. The chain carries TRBV9 and TRBJ2-2, with 8 positions matching TRBD1. Losses at the gene ends were 0 bases for V and 3 bases for J; bases not matched to a gene: 7. The germline CDR1 and CDR2 sequences are SGDLS and YYNGEE. This CDR3 has 17 residues. The CDR3 spells CASSVAQGAMDTGELFF. The CDR3 DNA follows: TGTGCCAGCAGCGTAGCTCAGGGGGCAATGGACACCGGGGAGCTGTTTTTT.

This clone was detected only once. This chain links TRBV30 with TRBJ2-1; weak D call: TRBD2 (5 bases). The CDR3 covers 15 residues. V lost 0 bases and J 2 bases, leaving 11 bases between the germline ends. The germline V gene encodes CDR1 GTSNPN and CDR2 SVGIG (reference sequence). CDR3 coding DNA: TGTGCCTGGAGTGTTCCACTAGGGCCCTACAATGAGCAGTTCTTC. Protein sequence: CAWSVPLGPYNEQFF.

DNA for the CDR3: TGCGCCAGCAGCCCCACCGGCAGACAGGGCGAGTCCTATGGCTACACCTTC. Amino acid sequence: CASSPTGRQGESYGYTF. The chain joins TRBV4-1 to TRBJ1-2; 7 bases agree with TRBD1. V shed 4 bases and J 4 bases; nucleotides not matched to a gene: 15. The germline V gene has CDR1 MGHRA and CDR2 YSYEKL. CDR3 length equals 17 residues.

J is TRBJ1-4 and V is TRBV2, with D unclear. V was trimmed by 6 bases and J by 0 bases, leaving 5 bases between them. There are 13 residues in the CDR3. Germline V gene lookup returns CDR1 SNHLY and CDR2 FYNNEI. CDR3 DNA: TGTGCCAGCAGGACAACAACTAATGAAAAACTGTTTTTT. Translation: CASRTTTNEKLFF.

This clone has only one observation. V is TRBV9 and J is TRBJ2-2, with 7 bases that match TRBD1. The CDR3 has 13 residues. Germline V CDR1 and CDR2: SGDLS, YYNGEE. V gave up 6 bases and J gave up 6 bases; unmatched junction bases: 5. In DNA, the CDR3 is TGTGCCAGCACCCCCCAGGGGGCCGGGGAGCTGTTTTTT. It translates to CASTPQGAGELFF.

The sample holds one count of this clone. This chain connects TRBV5-6 to TRBJ2-1, with D tentatively TRBD2 (6 bases). This CDR3 is built from 14 residues. CDR1 SGHDT and CDR2 YYEEEE come from the germline V gene. The ends were cut back, 9 bases at V and 3 bases at J, with 16 bases in the middle. The DNA for the CDR3 is TGTGCCACGCAGCGGAGGGTAAACTACAATGAGCAGTTCTTC. Encoded protein: CATQRRVNYNEQFF.

The J gene is TRBJ1-3, the V gene TRBV7-9, with no clear D. With 5 bases removed from V and 0 bases from J, the gap between germline ends came to 14 bases. Germline CDR1 reads SEHNR; CDR2 reads FQNEAQ (reference sequence). The CDR3 totals 16 residues. The CDR3 region is CASSARRPPSGNTIYF. The CDR3 region has the DNA TGTGCCAGCAGCGCCAGACGACCTCCCTCTGGAAACACCATATATTTT.

This chain joins TRBV9 and TRBJ2-2; possibly TRBD2 for D (5 bases). Germline assignment: CDR1 SGDLS and CDR2 YYNGEE. The CDR3 length is 15 residues. The V and J ends lost 0 bases and 8 bases respectively, with 14 bases between them. CDR3 sequence: CASSVVASKSGELFF. DNA for the CDR3: TGTGCCAGCAGCGTAGTGGCTAGCAAATCAGGGGAGCTGTTTTTT.